The source of this T cell receptor beta chain is a study of shared clonotypes between healthy human individuals (dated by TCRdb to 2018 to 2020). In the study overall: Three men and two women, aged 18 to 49 years, made up the cohort. To increase sequencing depth and limit assay-specific biases, TCR repertoire library preparation and sequencing were carried out by different laboratories using diverse techniques. For each donor, three plates each were used for CD4 naive and CD4 memory, two plates were used for CD8 naive, and one plate was used for CD8 memory. To estimate repertoire size and how much clonotypes are shared between individuals, the study performed deep sequencing of blood TCR repertoires from about 5 healthy adults. Each donor's leukapheresis produced roughly between about 0.8 and 10 billion PBMCs.

CD8 naive samples were obtained by positive selection for CCR7 among CD45RO-negative cells, yielding a CD45RA+CCR7+ population from which TemRA cells were excluded. The donors were healthy, HIV-negative adults with no recently reported acute infections or vaccinations. Only Caucasian adults living in Nashville, Tennessee, USA were represented among the donors. Blood was collected by leukapheresis, and PBMCs were isolated by Ficoll-Histopaque density gradient centrifugation and then cryopreserved in liquid nitrogen vapor phase. Analytical flow cytometry was used to check the purity and quantity of each magnetically sorted T cell population. From each sorted fraction, genomic DNA was isolated and quantified by UV absorbance on a Nanodrop 2000c. The investigation overall reported the following: Incomplete sequencing was indicated by rarefaction of sorted-subset datasets, despite the large sequencing depth. The genetic and exposure-history diversity represented was limited by the small number of donors. Compared with non-shared clonotypes, clonotypes shared by all four sorted-subset donors had higher generation probabilities. Larger estimated clonotype richness was generally found for naive subsets than for memory subsets. Sharing across a handful of donors was observed for about 5% of naive CD4, 3% to 3.5% of naive CD8, 2% to 2.5% of memory CD4, and around 0.4% of memory CD8 clonotypes. Sampling was restricted to blood, and TCR repertoires in tissues likely differ from the TCR repertoires found in blood. Pairwise subsampling indicated that sequencing depth was expected to affect the degree of clonotype sharing among donors.

TCR CDR3 regions were amplified from genomic DNA by multiplex PCR using the deep immunoSEQ assay. Extracted genomic DNA from each cell subset was distributed evenly across all wells of several immunoSEQ 96-well plates, and each plate was treated as a replicate. Each replicate PCR for sorted subsets received about 220 ng genomic DNA, equal to roughly 30,000 T cell genomes. Purified libraries were measured with a Qubit 3.0 fluorometer, size-checked on a Bioanalyzer 2100, and measured again with the KAPA Library Quantification kit. Each immunoSEQ 96-well plate was sequenced on its own single-read 150-cycle Illumina NextSeq 550 flow cell. As for the authors' bioinformatics: Because the immunoSEQ output included only junctional sequences and no quality scores, the filtering could not be the same as the filtering used for full-length reads. To assign V/J genes and CDR3, sequences were annotated using PyIR, a Python wrapper for IgBLAST v1.9, with IMGT germline references. Any read was removed if the V/J assignment was weak (E-value above 1e-6), the CDR3 was missing, or the read contained stop codons, out-of-frame junctions, or ambiguous translated residues. V3J clonotypes were defined by identical inferred V gene, J gene, and CDR3 amino acid sequence. Percentage overlap between repertoires was calculated by dividing the number of shared unique clonotypes by the size of the smaller repertoire. Repertoire richness was assessed with RTK rarefaction, the Chao1 estimator, and Recon v2.1 estimates of unobserved clonotypes. Generation probabilities were computed with OLGA for all TCRbeta clonotypes obtained by the gDNA method from several donors. Here the immuneACCESS table is served through TCRdb, limited to in-frame sequences with V and J called. Missing clones are a known gap in these copies; in checked studies unresolved V genes cover under half, and the rest lacks a known reason. V and J calls and clone size come straight from that table; D and trimming were deduced from the DNA. Across this sample there are approximately 1.9 million clones, with around 93% seen only once. In total, the top ten clones hold less than 2% of the sample.

A note on this clone: The target of this receptor is not known. Base qualities are missing; no much larger clone stands one base away.

From a lookup of the germline V gene, CDR1 and CDR2 are MGHRA and YSYEKL. The CDR3 holds 14 amino acids from the cysteine to the phenylalanine. This entry keeps only the CDR3 DNA: 42 bases, framed from base 1. The chain employs TRBV4-1 and TRBJ2-5; the D gene cannot be named for sure. The J call may be wrong; the DNA end is better matched by TRBJ2-7. The sequenced sample consisted of naive CD8+ T cells from PBMCs. What the cell subset or site label conveys for this sample: CD45RA+CCR7+. This sequence originates from a young man in good health. Some clones in this sample may be carry-over from other donors' samples. Here is the DNA: TGCGCCAGCAGCCAAGTCAGTGGGTCCTACGAGCAGTACTTC. Its protein product is CASSQVSGSYEQYF.